This T cell receptor (beta chain) was profiled in a study of response to subunit inactivated influenza vaccine. Points from the study as a whole: Seasonal influenza vaccination, on each occasion, was suggested by the authors to recruit few new T cells.

The table lists this clonotype with many counts. Its target is not known. V shed 5 bases and J shed 8 bases, with 9 bases lying between them. This CDR3 is 12 amino acids long. The germline V gene encodes CDR1 MNHEY and CDR2 SVGEGT. TCRdb called the RT-PCR reads again in MiXCR, with one record for every CDR3 protein. The sample contains approximately 520,000 distinct CDR3 sequences, more than 15% of which appear only once. Sequencing was performed on CD4+ T cells sorted from PBMCs, taken less than 30 months after vaccination. The TCR comes from a man between 50 and 69 years old who received an inactivated influenza vaccine. The J gene is TRBJ2-2, the V gene TRBV6-2 or TRBV6-3; D call uncertain. The chain's CDR3 is CASSRPTGELFF. The CDR3 DNA reads as TGTGCCAGCAGTCGCCCGACAGGGGAGCTGTTTTTT.